This section outlines one TCR beta chain sequence together with its context. The germline CDR1 and CDR2 sequences are SNHLY and FYNNEI. This CDR3 spans 13 amino acids. V shed 6 bases, J shed 5 bases, and the junction held 6 bases outside the gene matches. This sample is part of a study of technical replicates of blood from several donors. The method was immunoSEQ multiplex PCR; TCRdb's version includes in-frame clones alone and lacks a portion of them. The table records about 87,000 clones, 95% of them present only once. The receptor was isolated from a human donor in good health. The sequenced sample consisted of T cells isolated from PBMCs. The chain recombines TRBV2 with TRBJ2-5; TRBD1 matches at 7 bases. For the CDR3, the DNA is TGTGCCAGCAGAGGGGGCGCTGAGGAGACCCAGTACTTC. It yields the protein CASRGGAEETQYF.